These T cell receptor beta chains were read from a single sample in a study of early T cells in non-severe SARS-CoV-2 infection. A single record per CDR3 protein comes from TCRdb applying MiXCR to the 5' RACE reads. The top ten hold under 14% of the sample, which has 29,000 or so distinct CDR3 sequences, more than 5% seen once. Sequencing was done on a sample of whole blood. Receptor source: an adult who was a healthcare worker with PCR-confirmed SARS-CoV-2 infection or an uninfected control (not recorded which). CDR3s include the opening cysteine and the closing phenylalanine or tryptophan. Each record gives: V gene, D gene, clone size, J gene, CDR3 DNA, CDR3 protein. The D gene is left open where the match is weak. The size field is filled for only some rows; it gives once, few, many or a size class.

>TRBV20-1|.|many|TRBJ1-4
TGCAGTGCTAGAACAGGGTGGGATGAAAAACTGTTTTTT
CSARTGWDEKLFF
>TRBV14|TRBD1|few|TRBJ2-7
TGTGCCAGCAGCCAAGTCCCCGGGACAGGGGCGTCCTACGAGCAGTACTTC
CASSQVPGTGASYEQYF
>TRBV29-1|TRBD2|few|TRBJ2-1
TGCAGCGTTGATCGCGGGAGGAGCTCCTACAATGAGCAGTTCTTC
CSVDRGRSSYNEQFF
>TRBV7-2|.|many|TRBJ2-7
TGTGCCAGCAGCTTAGACTTCGAGCAGTACTTC
CASSLDFEQYF
>TRBV27|.|.|TRBJ2-3
TGTGCCAGCAGTAGGAGAAGCGGCACAGATACGCAGTATTTT
CASSRRSGTDTQYF
>TRBV5-5|.|many|TRBJ2-2
TGTGCCAGCAGCTTGTGGGGGGCCGGGGAGCTGTTTTTT
CASSLWGAGELFF
>TRBV29-1|TRBD2|many|TRBJ2-2
TGCAGCGTTGAGGCTAGCGGGAGAGTAGGGACCGGGGAGCTGTTTTTT
CSVEASGRVGTGELFF
>TRBV6-6|.|many|TRBJ2-7
TGTGCCAGCAGTCCGATGGCGGGCGGCAAGCAGTACTTC
CASSPMAGGKQYF
>TRBV27|.|few|TRBJ1-1
TGTGCCAGCGGGAGAAGGGGAAGCATGAACACTGAAGCTTTCTTT
CASGRRGSMNTEAFF
>TRBV20-1|TRBD1|.|TRBJ1-5
TGCAGTGCAGGGACAGCTAGCAATCAGCCCCAGCATTTT
CSAGTASNQPQHF
>TRBV7-9|.|many|TRBJ1-6
TGTGCCAGCAGCTTAGACAGAAGTACTTCACCCCTCCACTTT
CASSLDRSTSPLHF
>TRBV3-1|.|many|TRBJ2-2
TGTGCCAGCAGCAAGAGACTAGGTCGGACCGGGGAGCTGTTTTTT
CASSKRLGRTGELFF
>TRBV6-1|.|many|TRBJ1-1
TGTGCCAGCAGTGAAAGTGGTCTTGTGAACACTGAAGCTTTCTTT
CASSESGLVNTEAFF
>TRBV12-2|.|many|TRBJ1-4
TGTGCAAGTCGCTTAGCGGTGGGGACAACGGCGGAAAAACTGTTTTTT
CASRLAVGTTAEKLFF
>TRBV7-2|.|.|TRBJ2-7
TGTGCCAGCAGCTTTGCGGCCTCAAGCTCCTACGAGCAGTACTTC
CASSFAASSSYEQYF
>TRBV14|.|.|TRBJ1-2
TGTGCCAGCAGCCAAGAAGCGGGGATTTATGGCTACACCTTC
CASSQEAGIYGYTF
>TRBV29-1|.|many|TRBJ2-5
TGCAGCGTTGATTCCGGGTCGGAGACCCAGTACTTC
CSVDSGSETQYF
>TRBV12-5|TRBD2|few|TRBJ2-1
TGTGCTAGTGGTCCCAGCGGGAGTATGTACAATGAGCAGTTCTTC
CASGPSGSMYNEQFF
>TRBV7-2|.|.|TRBJ1-6
TGTGCCAGCAGCTTTTACTCCTATAATTCACCCCTCCACTTT
CASSFYSYNSPLHF
>TRBV5-1|.|few|TRBJ2-2
TGCGCCAGCAGCTTAGGAGATACGAACACCGGGGAGCTGTTTTTT
CASSLGDTNTGELFF
>TRBV5-1|.|many|TRBJ2-7
TGCGCCAGCAGCTATGGAGGGACTGCGATCTACGAGCAGTACTTC
CASSYGGTAIYEQYF
>TRBV12-3/TRBV12-4|TRBD1|few|TRBJ2-7
TGTGCCAGCAGTTTAGGGCACAGGGGGCTCTACGAGCAGTACTTC
CASSLGHRGLYEQYF
>TRBV12-3/TRBV12-4|TRBD1|many|TRBJ2-7
TGTGCCAGCAGGGGTGGACAGGGCTACGAGCAGTACTTC
CASRGGQGYEQYF
>TRBV12-3/TRBV12-4|.|few|TRBJ2-2
TGTGCCAGCACGGTGGTCCAGGGCCACGGGGAGCTGTTTTTT
CASTVVQGHGELFF
>TRBV21-1|.|many|TRBJ1-2
TGTGCCACCACCCAGGGGCATAATGGAGGCTACACCTTC
CATTQGHNGGYTF
>TRBV6-1|TRBD1|many|TRBJ1-2
TGTGCCAGCAGTTTCGGGACAGCGGGGGGCTACACCTTC
CASSFGTAGGYTF
>TRBV7-9|.|many|TRBJ2-7
TGTGCCAGCAGCTTAGGACTAGTGAACTACGAGCAGTACTTC
CASSLGLVNYEQYF
>TRBV10-3|TRBD2|few|TRBJ2-3
TGTGCCATCAGTTTAGATCTACCGGGACTAGCGGGAAGCGCAGATACGCAGTATTTT
CAISLDLPGLAGSADTQYF
>TRBV11-3|.|few|TRBJ2-1
TGTGCCAGCAGCCCCCGGACAGCGGACAATGAGCAGTTCTTC
CASSPRTADNEQFF
>TRBV12-3/TRBV12-4|TRBD1|few|TRBJ1-4
TGTGCCAGCAGCCTACAGGGGAGGAATGAAAAACTGTTTTTT
CASSLQGRNEKLFF
>TRBV30|.|many|TRBJ2-1
TGTGCCTGGCAGAGGGGGGCATCCTACAATGAGCAGTTCTTC
CAWQRGASYNEQFF
>TRBV5-5|.|few|TRBJ2-1
TGTGCCAGCAGCCCGGATACGGGAGCCTACAATGAGCAGTTCTTC
CASSPDTGAYNEQFF
>TRBV19|TRBD1|many|TRBJ1-5
TGTGCCAGTAGCCAGGACAGGGTCAGGGGCGATAGCAATCAGCCCCAGCATTTT
CASSQDRVRGDSNQPQHF
>TRBV6-4|.|many|TRBJ2-1
TGTGCCAGCAGTGCAAGCTCCTACAATGAGCAGTTCTTC
CASSASSYNEQFF
>TRBV3-1|.|many|TRBJ2-7
TGTGCCAGCAGCCAAGCGGTGGGAGGACCATCCTTC
CASSQAVGGPSF
>TRBV12-3/TRBV12-4|.|many|TRBJ2-7
TGTGCCAGCAGTTTAGGGGGGCAGTCCTACGAGCAGTACTTC
CASSLGGQSYEQYF
>TRBV7-7|.|many|TRBJ2-1
TGTGCCAGCAGCTTAGCTTCATGGGGGGAGCAGTTCTTC
CASSLASWGEQFF
>TRBV7-2|TRBD2|medium-sized|TRBJ2-1
TGTGCCAGCAGCTCCCCCCCACTCCGTCCTAGCGGGAGAGGAAATGAGCAGTTCTTC
CASSSPPLRPSGRGNEQFF
>TRBV28|.|few|TRBJ1-2
TGTGCCACCGTCGACAGTCTCTATGGCTACACCTTC
CATVDSLYGYTF
>TRBV29-1|.|many|TRBJ1-1
TGCAGCGCTGGGTTTGACACTGAAGCTTTCTTT
CSAGFDTEAFF
>TRBV5-1|.|many|TRBJ1-4
TGCGCCAGCAGCTTGGCCCAGGGACCAAATGAAAAACTGTTTTTT
CASSLAQGPNEKLFF
>TRBV4-2|.|.|TRBJ2-7
TGTGCCAGCAGCCGGGACACACAGTACGAGCAGTACTTC
CASSRDTQYEQYF
>TRBV20-1|TRBD1|many|TRBJ2-7
TGCAGTGCCACCTTACGACAGGGTATGTCCTACGAGCAGTACTTC
CSATLRQGMSYEQYF
>TRBV20-1|.|many|TRBJ2-4
TGCAGTGCGACAGAACAACTAGCCAAAAACATTCAGTACTTC
CSATEQLAKNIQYF
>TRBV10-2|.|many|TRBJ1-5
TGCGCCAGCAGTGAGGAGCAGCCCAATCAGCCCCAGCATTTT
CASSEEQPNQPQHF
>TRBV10-3|.|many|TRBJ2-3
TGTGCCATCAGTGCATCCAAGCGCGCGCAGACAGATACGCAGTATTTT
CAISASKRAQTDTQYF
>TRBV6-1|TRBD1|.|TRBJ1-2
TGTGCCAGCACTCTGACACCGGGACAGGGCAATGGCTACACCTTC
CASTLTPGQGNGYTF
>TRBV5-1|TRBD1|few|TRBJ2-2
TGCGCCAGCAGCTTGGACAGGGGGCCGGGCACCGGGGAGCTGTTTTTT
CASSLDRGPGTGELFF
>TRBV29-1|.|.|TRBJ2-2
TGCAGCGCCATGAACACCGGGGAGCTGTTTTTT
CSAMNTGELFF
>TRBV7-9|.|medium-sized|TRBJ2-2
TGTGCCAGCAGCTACGACCGAAACGGGGAGCTGTTTTTT
CASSYDRNGELFF
>TRBV25-1|.|many|TRBJ2-6
TGTGCCAGCGCCTTCCCGACTCTTGGAAGCTCTGGGGCCAACGTCCTGACTTTC
CASAFPTLGSSGANVLTF
>TRBV11-3|.|many|TRBJ2-1
TGTGCCAGCAGCTTAGAAACAGGATATGAGCAGTTCTTC
CASSLETGYEQFF
>TRBV20-1|TRBD2|many|TRBJ2-7
TGCAGTGCATCTAGCGGAAGCTCCTACGAGCAGTACTTC
CSASSGSSYEQYF
>TRBV6-2/TRBV6-3|TRBD1|many|TRBJ2-7
TGTGCCAGCAGTTACAGACAGGGAGCTTACTCCTACGAGCAGTACTTC
CASSYRQGAYSYEQYF
>TRBV20-1|.|.|TRBJ2-3
TGCAGTGCTAGAGTCCCCCCACTGCCGGATACGCAGTATTTT
CSARVPPLPDTQYF
>TRBV20-1|TRBD2|many|TRBJ2-1
TGCAGTGCCGGTGGTAGCGGGAGGGCACGTGAGCAGTTCTTC
CSAGGSGRAREQFF